This TCR beta chain was sequenced for a study of OX40 agonist ivuxolimab in advanced cancers. Background on the study: The mean age was about 57 years, ranging from 23 to 79, with more than 70% of participants male. Partial responses, seen in three patients, involved one hepatocellular carcinoma and two cutaneous melanomas.

The sample holds one count of this clone. No antigen is known for it. Some clones are missing from TCRdb's copy, which holds only in-frame ones; the method was immunoSEQ multiplex PCR. The profile shows approximately 61,000 clones, approximately 91% of them singletons. Study conclusions and caveats: Expanded clones were, on average, more numerous in CD8+ T cells than in CD4+.

The CDR3 runs 16 residues. Germline assignment: CDR1 SNHLY and CDR2 FYNNEI. Trimming left V 2 bases short and J 0 bases short, with 14 bases between. The chain has TRBV2 and TRBJ2-7, with D uncertain. This sequence originates from an adult with an advanced solid tumor such as melanoma, head and neck, liver or kidney cancer. The starting material was CD4+ or CD8+ T cells sorted from blood, obtained in a trial of the OX40 agonist ivuxolimab. The CDR3 region has the DNA TGTGCCAGCAGTGAATCGGCGCTCGGTTACTCCTACGAGCAGTACTTC. Protein sequence: CASSESALGYSYEQYF.